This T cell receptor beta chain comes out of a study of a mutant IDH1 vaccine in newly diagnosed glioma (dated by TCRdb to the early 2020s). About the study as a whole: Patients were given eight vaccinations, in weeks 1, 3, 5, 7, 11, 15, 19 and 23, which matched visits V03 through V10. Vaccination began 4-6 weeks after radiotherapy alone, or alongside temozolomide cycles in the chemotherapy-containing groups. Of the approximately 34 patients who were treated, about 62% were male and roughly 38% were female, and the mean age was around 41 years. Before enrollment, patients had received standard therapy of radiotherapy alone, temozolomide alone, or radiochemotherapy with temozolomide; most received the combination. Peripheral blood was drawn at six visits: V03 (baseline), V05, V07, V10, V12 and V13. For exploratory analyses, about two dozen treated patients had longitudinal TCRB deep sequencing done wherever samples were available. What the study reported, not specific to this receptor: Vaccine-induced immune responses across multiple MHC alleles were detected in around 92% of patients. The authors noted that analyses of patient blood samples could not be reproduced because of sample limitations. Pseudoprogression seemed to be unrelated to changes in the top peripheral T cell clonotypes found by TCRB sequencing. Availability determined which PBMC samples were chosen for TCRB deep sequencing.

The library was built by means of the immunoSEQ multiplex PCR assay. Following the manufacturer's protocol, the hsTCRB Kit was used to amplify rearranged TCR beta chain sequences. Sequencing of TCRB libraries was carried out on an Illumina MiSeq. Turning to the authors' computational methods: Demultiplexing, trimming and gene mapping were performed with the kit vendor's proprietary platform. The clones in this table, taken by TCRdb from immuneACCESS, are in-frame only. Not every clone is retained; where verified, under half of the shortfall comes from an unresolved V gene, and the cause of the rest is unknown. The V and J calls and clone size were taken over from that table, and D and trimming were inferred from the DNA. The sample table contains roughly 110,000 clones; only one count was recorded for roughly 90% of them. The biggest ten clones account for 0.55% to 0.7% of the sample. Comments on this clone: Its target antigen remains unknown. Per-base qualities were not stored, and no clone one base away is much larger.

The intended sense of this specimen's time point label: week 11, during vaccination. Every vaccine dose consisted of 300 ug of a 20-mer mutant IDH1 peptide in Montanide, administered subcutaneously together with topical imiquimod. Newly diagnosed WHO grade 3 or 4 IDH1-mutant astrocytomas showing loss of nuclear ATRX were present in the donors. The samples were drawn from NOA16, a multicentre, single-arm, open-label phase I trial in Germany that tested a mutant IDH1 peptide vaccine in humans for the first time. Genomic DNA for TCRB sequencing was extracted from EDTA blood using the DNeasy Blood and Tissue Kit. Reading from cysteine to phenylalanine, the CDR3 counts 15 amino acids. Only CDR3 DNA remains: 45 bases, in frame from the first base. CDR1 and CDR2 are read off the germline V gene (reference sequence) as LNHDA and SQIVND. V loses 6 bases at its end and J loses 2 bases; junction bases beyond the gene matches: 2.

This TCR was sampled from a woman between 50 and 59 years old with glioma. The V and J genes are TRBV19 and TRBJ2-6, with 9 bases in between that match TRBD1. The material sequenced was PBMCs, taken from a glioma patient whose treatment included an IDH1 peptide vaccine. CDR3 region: CASSYRGPGANVLTF. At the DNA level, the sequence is TGTGCCAGTAGCTACAGGGGGCCTGGGGCCAACGTCCTGACTTTC.